This T cell receptor beta chain is drawn from a study of technical replicates of blood from a handful of donors (dated by TCRdb to 2017 to 2019). Points on this clone: It lacks a known antigen. The record has no base qualities; no much larger clone is one base away.

Library preparation employed the immunoSEQ multiplex PCR assay. TCRdb re-hosts the immuneACCESS table, in-frame sequences only. Its copies lack some clones; in the studies checked, an unresolved V gene accounts for under half of them, and the cause for the rest is not known. The sample has tens of thousands of clones on record, 96% of them singletons. Of the sample, nearly 0.2% is held by the ten largest clones. The sequencing sample was made of T cells isolated from PBMCs. This clonotype originated in a human donor in good health.

The CDR3 region has the sequence CASSTDRHSGNTIYF. At the DNA level, the sequence is TGTGCCAGCAGCACCGACAGACACTCTGGAAACACCATATATTTT. The sequence links TRBV5-4 to TRBJ1-3; possibly the D gene is TRBD1, per 5 matching bases. The CDR3 runs 15 residues from the cysteine to the phenylalanine. Only the CDR3 part of the read is kept: 45 bases, read in frame from the first base. Reading the germline V gene (reference sequence) gives CDR1 SGHNT and CDR2 YYREEE. V drops 4 bases and J drops 0 bases, leaving 11 bases in between.